Given below is one T cell receptor (beta chain) in context. Its antigen has not been determined. Base qualities are not at hand, and no much larger clone is one base apart. This sample's treatment or condition label indicates: in vitro stimulation with specific CMV peptide epitopes to enrich CMV-specific T cells. This record belongs to a study of T cell repertoires in cytomegalovirus infection (dated by TCRdb to the late 2010s). Study-wide context: Recently identified HLA-C-restricted CMV epitopes, whose presentation resists viral immunomodulation, were targeted by peptide stimulations together with well-studied HLA-B-restricted epitopes. Because public TCR beta signatures pointed to carriage of CMV infection together with the matching HLA type, the HLA type of each donor mattered for the analysis.

Results the study describes overall, beyond this receptor: In both this cohort and an independent approximately 370-donor cohort, the cumulative frequency of public TCR beta family members distinguished carriers of CMV infection plus the relevant HLA type. The ex vivo response was dominated by HLA-C-restricted CMV-specific TCR beta clonotypes, and the single most frequent clonotype in two of eight donors was supplied by these HLA-C-restricted clonotypes.

V is cut by 2 bases and J by 1 base, and the space between the germline ends is 7 bases. The CDR3 goes from the cysteine to the phenylalanine over 13 residues. The kept DNA is CDR3 alone, 39 bases in frame from the first base. For CDR1 and CDR2, the germline V gene lists SQVTM and ANQGSEA. Reads for this sample came from an Illumina HiSeq 1500. TCRdb itself trimmed the public reads at Q25 with fastp, ran MiXCR and retained productive beta chains. When rows share a CDR3 protein, they turn into one entry using the most common DNA and genes. For this sample there are 700,000 to 850,000 distinct CDR3 sequences; approximately 29% appear just once. The ten biggest clones cover around an eighth of the sample.

The sequences come from cultured CD8+ T cells from PBMCs, collected from culture after CMV antigen stimulation. This TCR derives from a human donor in good health (CMV status not recorded). Some clones in this sample may be carry-over from other donors' samples. The chain employs TRBV29-1 and TRBJ2-3; the D segment could be TRBD2, given 6 matching bases. The nucleotide sequence is TGCAGCGTTGAATGGGGGGGCACAGATACGCAGTATTTT. It is translated as CSVEWGGTDTQYF.